This T cell receptor (beta chain) was sequenced for a study of blood T cells in healthy people across ages. Study-level results: Per million T cells, TCR beta diversity dropped about linearly as age rose.

A J-beta primer mix and a sample-barcoded 5' primer were used in a second PCR of roughly 6 to 11 cycles. Every cDNA molecule bore a tag from a template-switch adaptor containing 12 random nucleotides. TCRdb passed the 5' RACE reads through MiXCR, listing each CDR3 protein once. This sample has some 1,500,000 distinct CDR3 sequences; roughly 43% occur once, and the top ten carry over 3.5%. Per sample, extraction of total RNA gave at least 5.5 micrograms in every case. Concerning this clonotype itself: Its antigen is undetermined.

The sequence came from a woman aged 18 to 35 in good health. Sequenced input: blood.

CDR3 sequence: CASSSNLRGYEQFF. CDR3 nucleotides: TGTGCCAGCAGCTCCAATCTCAGGGGTTATGAGCAGTTCTTC. This chain joins TRBV7-3 and TRBJ2-1; perhaps TRBD1 as D (6 bases). The CDR3 contains 14 residues. V was trimmed by 4 bases and J by 8 bases, leaving 15 bases between them. Germline CDR1 and CDR2: SGHTA and FQGTGA. Full variable domain (remainder filled in from reference TRBV7-3 and TRBJ2-1): GAGVSQTPSNKVTEKGKYVELRCDPISGHTALYWYRQSLGQGPEFLIYFQGTGAADDSGLPNDRFFAVRPEGSVSTLKIQRTERGDSAVYLCASSSNLRGYEQFFGPGTRLTVL.